The subject of this entry is one T cell receptor beta chain. Antigen: not known. The junction shows a germline mismatch at one end, possibly a read error. Original processing notes: Per sample, the median was approximately 100,000 TCRs, with values from about 24,000 to 680,000. From the RACE reads, TCRdb called clonotypes with MiXCR, one entry per CDR3 protein. TCRdb, not the original authors, processed these V and J calls. Among about 62,000 distinct CDR3 sequences, about 7% were seen once, and the ten largest hold 1.5% to 2%. This entry comes from a study of human T cells and chemical hapten exposure. The overall study: Per-sample TCR yield variation was attributed mainly to small pooled library volume differences. Study observations and caveats: TCRs above 1 in 1000 frequency stayed constant with DPC sensitization.

Time point denoted: pre-sensitization, week 0. Specified treatment: therapeutic diphenylcyclopropenone sensitization with weekly scalp DPC. Whole blood that had not been fractionated was the source of extracted total RNA. The CDR3 extends over 14 amino acids. From germline, CDR1 is LGHDT and CDR2 YNNKEL (reference sequence). V gene TRBV3-1 combines with J gene TRBJ1-2; no clear D gene. The sequences come from whole blood, collected in connection with sensitization to the hapten diphenylcyclopropenone (DPC). The source is a woman aged 25 to 39 with alopecia areata. Some clones in this sample may be carry-over from other donors' samples. CDR3: CASSPNDPYYGDTF. CDR3 bases: TGTGCCAGCAGCCCGAACGACCCGTACTATGGCGACACCTTC.